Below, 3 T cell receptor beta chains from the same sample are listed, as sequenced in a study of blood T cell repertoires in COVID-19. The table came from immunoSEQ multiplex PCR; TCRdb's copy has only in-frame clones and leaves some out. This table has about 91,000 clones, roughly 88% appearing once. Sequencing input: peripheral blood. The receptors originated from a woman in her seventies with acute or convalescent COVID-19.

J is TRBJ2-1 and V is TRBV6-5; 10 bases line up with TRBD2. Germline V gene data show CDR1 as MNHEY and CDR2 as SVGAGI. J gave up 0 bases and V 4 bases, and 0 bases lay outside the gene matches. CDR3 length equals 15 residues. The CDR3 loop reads CASSSSGGSYNEQFF. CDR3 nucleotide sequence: TGTGCCAGCAGTTCTAGCGGGGGCTCCTACAATGAGCAGTTCTTC.

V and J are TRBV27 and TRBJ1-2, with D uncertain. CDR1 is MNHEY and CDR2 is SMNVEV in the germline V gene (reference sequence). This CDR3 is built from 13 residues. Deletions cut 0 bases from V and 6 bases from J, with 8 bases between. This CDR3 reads CASSLSQANGYTF. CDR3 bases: TGTGCCAGCAGTTTATCGCAGGCAAATGGCTACACCTTC.

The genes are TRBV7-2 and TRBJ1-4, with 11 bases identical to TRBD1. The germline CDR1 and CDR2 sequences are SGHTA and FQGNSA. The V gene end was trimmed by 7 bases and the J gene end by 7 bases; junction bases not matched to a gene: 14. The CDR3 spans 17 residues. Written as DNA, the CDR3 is TGTGCCAGCACTAAGTCCCGGACAGGGGGCGCATTTGAAAAACTGTTTTTT. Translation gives CASTKSRTGGAFEKLFF.